The 23 T cell receptor beta chains below were found in one sample sequenced in a study of cytomegalovirus exposure and HLA in healthy donors. Primers included in the PCR were 60 Vbeta and 13 Jbeta primers. Libraries were prepared by immunoSEQ multiplex PCR; TCRdb keeps only in-frame clonotypes and omits some of them. The sample includes about 150,000 clones, about 64% of them seen just once. The sequencing sample was made of PBMCs. Source of these receptors: a woman aged 30 to 39 in good health and CMV-seropositive.

Concerning this clone: At the DNA level, this CDR3 is encoded by other sequences in the same sample as well. The chain employs TRBV6-5 and TRBJ1-5, with D maybe TRBD1 (6 bases). V was trimmed by 6 bases and J by 4 bases, leaving 10 bases between them. CDR1 MNHEY and CDR2 SVGAGI come from the germline V gene. The CDR3 runs to 13 residues. CDR3 bases: TGTGCCAGCAGAGGACAGTTAAATCAGCCCCAGCATTTT. This sequence encodes CASRGQLNQPQHF.

V gene TRBV7-2 combines with J gene TRBJ1-6; no clear D gene. Germline V CDR1 and CDR2: SGHTA, FQGNSA. Trimming left V 1 base short and J 11 bases short, with 9 bases between. The CDR3 runs 13 residues. The CDR3 sequence: CASSLVMGAPLHF. Here the CDR3 DNA reads TGTGCCAGCAGCTTAGTCATGGGAGCACCCCTCCACTTT.

The J gene is TRBJ1-2, the V gene TRBV6-1, with D tentatively TRBD1 (5 bases). The CDR3 totals 15 residues. Germline CDR1 and CDR2: MNHNS and SASEGT. Trimming took 4 bases from V and 5 from J, leaving 17 bases between them. The CDR3: CASSASETGDYGYTF. In DNA, the CDR3 is TGTGCCAGCAGTGCAAGCGAGACGGGGGATTATGGCTACACCTTC.

This sequence joins TRBV27 and TRBJ2-1, with D perhaps matching TRBD1 (6 bases). This CDR3 spans 15 amino acids. The ends were cut back, 2 bases at V and 4 bases at J, with 12 bases in the middle. Germline V CDR1 and CDR2: MNHEY, SMNVEV (reference sequence). This CDR3 reads CASSLGTPTYNEQFF. The CDR3 region has the DNA TGTGCCAGCAGTTTAGGGACACCAACTTACAATGAGCAGTTCTTC.

In its sample, this clone was seen once. This chain joins TRBV6-6 and TRBJ1-5, with D maybe TRBD1 (5 bases). The CDR3 length is 14 residues. Germline V gene sequence: CDR1 MNHNY, CDR2 SVGAGI (reference sequence). The ends were cut back, 2 bases at V and 3 bases at J, with 8 bases in the middle. Here the CDR3 DNA reads TGTGCCAGCAGTTACGGGGGGTCCAATCAGCCCCAGCATTTT. Translated: CASSYGGSNQPQHF.

This clone showed up just a few times. V gene TRBV29-1 combines with J gene TRBJ1-2, with 10 bases that match TRBD1. The germline V gene has CDR1 SQVTM and CDR2 ANQGSEA. Trimming cost V 7 bases and J 8 bases; bases outside gene matches: 4. The CDR3 runs 11 residues. CDR3 amino acids: CSGGQGLGYTF. In nucleotides, the CDR3 is TGCAGCGGGGGACAGGGGTTGGGCTACACCTTC.

The chain has TRBV30 and TRBJ1-2, with D perhaps TRBD1 (5 bases). Germline V gives CDR1 GTSNPN, CDR2 SVGIG (reference sequence). CDR3 length: 13 amino acids. The germline V and J ends were trimmed by 8 bases and 4 bases, with 17 bases remaining between them. CDR3 amino acids: CAGATPRTYGYTF. As DNA, the CDR3 is TGTGCCGGGGCGACCCCGAGGACCTATGGCTACACCTTC.

The chain carries TRBV7-9 and TRBJ1-5; D may be TRBD1 (5 bases). The ends were cut back, 5 bases at V and 3 bases at J, with 11 bases in the middle. Germline-derived CDR1 and CDR2 are SEHNR and FQNEAQ (reference sequence). This CDR3 region has 14 residues. The CDR3 is CASSTGGPNQPQHF. The CDR3 DNA reads TGTGCCAGCAGCACCGGGGGTCCCAATCAGCCCCAGCATTTT. The full variable domain, in which reference TRBV7-9 and TRBJ1-5 provide the parts outside the CDR3, is DTGVSQNPRHKITKRGQNVTFRCDPISEHNRLYWYRQTLGQGPEFLTYFQNEAQLEKSRLLSDRFSAERPKGSFSTLEIQRTEQGDSAMYLCASSTGGPNQPQHFGDGTRLSIL.

This clone was recorded a few times. CDR3 in DNA: TGTGCCAGCAGCTTAAGACGGGACAAAGATGGCTACACCTTC. The encoded protein is CASSLRRDKDGYTF. The V call is TRBV7-9, the J call TRBJ1-2, with a tentative D call TRBD1 (6 bases). The CDR3 consists of 14 residues. The V and J ends lost 2 bases and 6 bases respectively, with 13 bases between them. The germline CDR1 and CDR2 sequences are SEHNR and FQNEAQ (reference sequence).

The sample holds a few counts of this clone. The chain combines TRBV6-1 with TRBJ1-3; no reliable D call. Germline V gene lookup returns CDR1 MNHNS and CDR2 SASEGT. The CDR3 has 14 residues. Between the trimmed V and J ends, which lost 4 bases and 4 bases, there was a span of 11 bases. CDR3 in amino acids: CASSAAAEGNTIYF. CDR3 in DNA: TGTGCCAGCAGTGCTGCGGCGGAGGGAAACACCATATATTTT.

The rearrangement uses TRBV30 and TRBJ2-5, with D possibly being TRBD2 (6 bases). Germline-derived CDR1 and CDR2 are GTSNPN and SVGIG (reference sequence). V shed 5 bases and J shed 11 bases, with 21 bases lying between them. The CDR3 is 13 amino acids. In DNA, the CDR3 is TGTGCCTGGGGAGGGGACCGGCGAAGGGAGCAGTACTTC. It codes for CAWGGDRRREQYF.

This chain connects TRBV9 to TRBJ2-3, with 8 bases lining up with TRBD1. Trimming took 4 bases from V and 5 from J; bases not matched to a gene: 12. The CDR3 loop spans 16 amino acids. CDR1 SGDLS and CDR2 YYNGEE come from the germline V gene. The CDR3 sequence: CASSWTDRGNGDTQYF. CDR3 nucleotides: TGTGCCAGCAGCTGGACCGACAGGGGCAATGGAGATACGCAGTATTTT.

This clone was found a few times. The gene calls are TRBV6-5 and TRBJ1-5; perhaps TRBD1 as D (6 bases). Germline V CDR1 and CDR2: MNHEY, SVGAGI. V shed 6 bases and J shed 3 bases, with 12 bases lying between them. The length of the CDR3 is 14 residues. This CDR3 reads CASRNTGYNQPQHF. The CDR3 DNA reads TGTGCCAGCAGAAACACAGGGTACAATCAGCCCCAGCATTTT.

The chain is built from TRBV2 and TRBJ2-1; 8 bases are shared with TRBD2. In germline, CDR1 is SNHLY, CDR2 FYNNEI. The CDR3 contains 14 residues. Germline trimming cut 8 bases from V and 7 bases from J; bases unmatched to any gene: 10. The DNA of the CDR3 is TGTGCCAGCGCGACAGCGGGAGTTGGGAATGAGCAGTTCTTC. Amino acids: CASATAGVGNEQFF.

V usage is TRBV6-5 and J usage is TRBJ2-7; TRBD1 matches at 9 bases. Trimming at V came to 7 bases and at J to 5 bases, leaving 6 bases not matched to a gene. The CDR3 is 13 amino acids. Looked up from germline, CDR1 is MNHEY and CDR2 is SVGAGI. CDR3 sequence reads: CASTQGQGNEQYF. CDR3 DNA sequence: TGTGCCAGCACACAAGGACAGGGGAACGAGCAGTACTTC.

Only one count was recorded for this clone. J is TRBJ1-1 and V is TRBV5-4, with TRBD1 matching over 9 bases. V dropped 4 bases and J dropped 5; count of bases not matched to a gene: 12. CDR1 SGHNT and CDR2 YYREEE come from the germline V gene (reference sequence). There are 16 residues in the CDR3. CDR3 nucleotides: TGTGCCAGCAGCCCGGGGACAGGGACCGGTCGAACTGAAGCTTTCTTT. Its translation is CASSPGTGTGRTEAFF.

This clone has just a few counts. The V and J genes are TRBV7-2 and TRBJ2-2, with D possibly matching TRBD1 (8 bases). The CDR3 covers 16 residues. Germline CDR1 is SGHTA and CDR2 is FQGNSA. The ends were cut back, 4 bases at V and 4 bases at J, with 16 bases in the middle. CDR3 sequence (DNA): TGTGCCAGCAGCTACCGGACAGGGAGGGGCACCGGGGAGCTGTTTTTT. This gives the protein CASSYRTGRGTGELFF.

This sequence joins TRBV6-6 and TRBJ1-4; the D is unclear. Germline-derived CDR1 and CDR2 are MNHNY and SVGAGI (reference sequence). This CDR3 has 15 amino acids. Trimming shortened V by 2 bases and J by 7 bases, and 14 bases separated the two germline ends. The CDR3 region is CASSYPQVSVEKLFF. The CDR3 nucleotides read TGTGCCAGCAGTTACCCTCAGGTTTCGGTTGAAAAACTGTTTTTT.

Remarks on this clone: The germline gene is not matched at one end of the junction; a read error may be the cause. The chain recombines TRBV6-9 with TRBJ2-5, with 8 bases that match TRBD1. This CDR3 comprises 15 residues. Germline CDR1 and CDR2: MNHGY and SVAAGI. CDR3 region: CASRDDRGMGESQYF. DNA for the CDR3: TGTGCCAGCCGGGACGACAGGGGTATGGGAGAGAGCCAGTACTTC.

The rearrangement uses TRBV7-2 and TRBJ1-1; TRBD1 is a possible D gene (6 bases). Per the germline V gene, CDR1 is SGHTA and CDR2 is FQGNSA. The ends were cut back, 2 bases at V and 1 base at J, with 11 bases in the middle. The CDR3 runs to 15 residues. Here the CDR3 DNA reads TGTGCCAGCAGCTTATTGGGGGCAGAGAACACTGAAGCTTTCTTT. It codes for CASSLLGAENTEAFF.

V is TRBV28 and J is TRBJ2-3, with D possibly matching TRBD1 (5 bases). The CDR3 covers 15 residues. Trimming took off 3 bases at V and 5 bases at J, with 15 bases between the two ends. Per germline, CDR1 MDHEN and CDR2 SYDVKM. The CDR3 region is CASSFGFQGQDTQYF. CDR3 DNA: TGTGCCAGCAGTTTCGGTTTTCAGGGTCAAGATACGCAGTATTTT. Using reference TRBV28 and TRBJ2-3 for the parts outside the CDR3, the full variable domain is DVKVTQSSRYLVKRTGEKVFLECVQDMDHENMFWYRQDPGLGLRLIYFSYDVKMKEKGDIPEGYSVSREKKERFSLILESASTNQTSMYLCASSFGFQGQDTQYFGPGTRLTVL.

The rearrangement links TRBV14 to TRBJ2-7; 8 bases are shared with TRBD2. The CDR3 consists of 17 residues. CDR1 is SGHDN and CDR2 is FVKESK in the germline V gene. Trimming removed 8 bases from V and 3 bases from J; junction bases left unmatched: 18. The CDR3 is CASHLARGASGNYEQYF. The CDR3 DNA reads as TGTGCCAGCCATCTTGCGCGGGGGGCCTCAGGTAACTACGAGCAGTACTTC.

This chain joins TRBV4-1 and TRBJ2-1; 9 bases are shared with TRBD1. V was pared by 4 bases and J by 3 bases, with 4 bases of the junction left unmatched. Germline-derived CDR1 and CDR2 are MGHRA and YSYEKL. The CDR3 loop spans 15 amino acids. CDR3 DNA: TGCGCCAGCAGCCCCCGGACAGGGGTCTACAATGAGCAGTTCTTC. Translated, it gives CASSPRTGVYNEQFF.